This TCR beta chain was observed in a study of blood T cells in healthy people across ages (dated by TCRdb to between 2014 and 2017). Regarding the research as a whole: Template switching captured roughly one uniquely barcoded TCR beta cDNA molecule per two T cells in model experiments. Four age groups were formed from the donors: young (average around 15 years), middle-aged (approximately 40), aged (approximately 60) and long-lived (82). Using deep sequencing normalized with unique cDNA molecular identifiers, the study measured how TCR beta repertoire diversity changes with age. The study analyzed two additional independent replicas of 1 million unique cDNA reads from the same blood draw for two donors, one aged 18 to 30 and one aged 80 or older. What the research found in general, with its limitations: Compared with the aged group, the long-lived group had more naive CD4+ T cells, fewer expanded clones and increased TCR diversity, a pattern suggesting age selection. There was a strong correlation between observed TCR beta diversity and the percentage of naive T cells measured by flow cytometry. Estimates of total diversity from one million sequenced T cells were regarded as lower bounds and underestimates. As age increased, observed TCR beta diversity per million T cells dropped in a roughly linear way, and a significant reduction was already evident by age 40. Donor CMV infection status was unknown, potentially confounding age-related changes in expanded clonotypes. Bulk unsorted PBMC profiling prevented conclusive comparison of naive and antigen-experienced compartments.

Library method: 5' RACE. The run used an Illumina HiSeq 2500. The second PCR ran for roughly 6 to 11 cycles and used a J-beta primer mix along with a sample-barcoded 5' primer. Each TCR beta cDNA molecule received a unique molecular identifier from a template-switch 5' adaptor carrying 12 random nucleotides. Each sample yielded at least 3 million CDR3-containing paired-end reads. First-strand cDNA synthesis was performed from all RNA using the Mint cDNA synthesis kit, with priming by a TRBC-specific oligonucleotide. Following uracil-DNA glycosylase treatment, all cDNA underwent a first 18-cycle PCR with the universal primers M1SS and BC2_uni_R. Processing in the source paper ran as follows. For normalization, 1 million high-quality reads were randomly selected from each sample, with every read carrying a distinct molecular identifier. Instead of being binned into consensus sequences, reads that shared molecular identifiers were thrown out. MiTCR, run with a Q25 quality threshold and the strictest error-elimination algorithm, handled CDR3 identification, clonotype clustering and error correction. Lower-bound total TCR beta diversity was estimated with a nonparametric unseen species model using Euler transformation. The raw public data were reprocessed by TCRdb itself: fastp quality trimming at Q25, MiXCR clonotype calling, in-frame beta chains only. CDR3 protein duplicates are merged, each entry listing the most common genes and DNA. V and J calls and clone size were set by TCRdb, not the authors. This sample gives about 800,000 distinct CDR3 sequences in total; approximately 25% of them show up just once. Approximately 3.7% of the sample is taken by the ten largest.

V is cut by 4 bases and J by 6 bases, and the space between the germline ends is 16 bases. The cysteine opens and the phenylalanine closes a CDR3 of 15 amino acids. Solely the CDR3 DNA is kept, with 45 bases framed from the first base. Looking up the germline V gene (reference sequence) yields CDR1 SGHKS and CDR2 YYEKEE. Concerning this clonotype itself: This receptor's antigen is unknown. Base qualities are missing; no much larger clone stands one base away.

Systemically healthy Caucasian individuals from Russia, around 38 in total and aged about 6 to 100 years, were included as donors. Each donor gave approximately 9.4 milliliters of peripheral blood, drawn into EDTA-treated Vacutainer tubes. PBMCs were isolated by Ficoll-Paque density-gradient centrifugation, with at least 6.5 million obtained per sample. Total RNA was extracted from PBMCs with Trizol reagent, with at least 5.5 micrograms obtained per sample. The percentages of naive CD45RAhigh/CD27high T cells were determined by flow cytometry on a PBMC aliquot from every donor. These same data were also listed under a study on T cells of mothers and their children. The second paper further reports: Nine systemically healthy Caucasian individuals served as donors, namely three mothers together with their six children. cDNA synthesis consumed the entire amount of extracted RNA, loaded at roughly 1.5 ug RNA in each 15 ul reaction. Sample barcodes and 2-4 random nucleotides were added via the M1S primer in the second PCR. Each mother yielded over 9.5 million TCR beta CDR3 reads and each child 2.5 million to 3 million reads. Thymic selection shapes the output of TCR recombination in a similar way in related and unrelated pairs, and inherited differences have a minor effect. Normalized repertoire overlap was always slightly but never significantly higher in related than unrelated mother-child pairs. Persistent microchimeric T cell clones were not detected, at a sensitivity of approximately 93 clones per million clonotypes. Deep NGS was used in the study to compare the TCR beta repertoires of mothers and children and to look for features that separate related mother-child pairs from unrelated individuals. On average, the children were roughly 10 +/- 4 years old, while the mothers were about 38 +/- 4 years old. After adapter ligation with NEBNext reagents, the libraries were sequenced on Illumina HiSeq 2000 with 100+100 nt paired-end reads. To avoid cross-contamination, the mother libraries and the child libraries were prepared a month apart and sequenced in separate runs. Each donor had between roughly 450,000 and 2,100,000 distinct TCR beta clonotypes identified. Naive TCR beta clonotypes were estimated from low-frequency clonotypes matched to each donor's FACS-determined naive share, without sorting.

The receptor chain draws on TRBV5-5 and TRBJ1-4; the D gene is perhaps TRBD1, from 5 matching bases. Sequenced material: blood. The source of this sequence is a boy aged 10-17 years in good health. The CDR3 protein is CASSPLGDDDEKLFF. The DNA sequence is as follows: TGTGCCAGCAGCCCCCTGGGGGACGATGATGAAAAACTGTTTTTT.